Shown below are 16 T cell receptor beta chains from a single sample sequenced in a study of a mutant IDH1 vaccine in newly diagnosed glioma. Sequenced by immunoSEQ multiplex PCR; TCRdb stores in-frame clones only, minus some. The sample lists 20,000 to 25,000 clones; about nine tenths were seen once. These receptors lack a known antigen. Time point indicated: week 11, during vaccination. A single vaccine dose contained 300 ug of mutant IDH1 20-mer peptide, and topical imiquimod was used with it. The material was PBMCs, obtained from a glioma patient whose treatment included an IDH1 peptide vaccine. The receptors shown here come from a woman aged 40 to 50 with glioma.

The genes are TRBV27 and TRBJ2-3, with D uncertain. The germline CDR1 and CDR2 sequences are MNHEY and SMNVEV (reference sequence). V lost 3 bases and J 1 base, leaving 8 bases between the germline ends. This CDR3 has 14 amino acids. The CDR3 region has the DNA TGTGCCAGCAGTTTCGTTTCTGGCACAGATACGCAGTATTTT. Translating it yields CASSFVSGTDTQYF.

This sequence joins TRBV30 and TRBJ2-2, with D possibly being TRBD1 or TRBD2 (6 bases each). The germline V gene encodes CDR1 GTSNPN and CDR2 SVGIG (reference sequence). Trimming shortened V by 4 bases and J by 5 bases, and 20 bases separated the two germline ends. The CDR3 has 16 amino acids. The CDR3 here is CAWTDMGGAGTGELFF. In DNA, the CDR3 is TGTGCCTGGACCGACATGGGGGGCGCAGGGACCGGGGAGCTGTTTTTT.

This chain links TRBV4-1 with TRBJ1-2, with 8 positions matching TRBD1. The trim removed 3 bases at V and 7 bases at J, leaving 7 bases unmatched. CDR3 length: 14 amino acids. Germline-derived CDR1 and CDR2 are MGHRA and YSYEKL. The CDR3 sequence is CASSHPDRVVGYTF. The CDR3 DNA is TGCGCCAGCAGCCACCCGGACAGGGTTGTTGGCTACACCTTC.

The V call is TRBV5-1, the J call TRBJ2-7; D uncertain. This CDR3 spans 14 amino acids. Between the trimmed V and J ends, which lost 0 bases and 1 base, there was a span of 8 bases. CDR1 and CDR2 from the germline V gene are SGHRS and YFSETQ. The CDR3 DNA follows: TGCGCCAGCAGCTTGGATGGTAGGTCCTACGAGCAGTACTTC. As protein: CASSLDGRSYEQYF.

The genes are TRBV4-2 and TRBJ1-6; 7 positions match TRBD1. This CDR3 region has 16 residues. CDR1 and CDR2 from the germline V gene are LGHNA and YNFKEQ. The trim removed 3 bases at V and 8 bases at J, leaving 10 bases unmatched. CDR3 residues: CASSHSLTGADSPLHF. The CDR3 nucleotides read TGTGCCAGCAGCCACTCCCTTACAGGGGCGGATTCACCCCTCCACTTT.

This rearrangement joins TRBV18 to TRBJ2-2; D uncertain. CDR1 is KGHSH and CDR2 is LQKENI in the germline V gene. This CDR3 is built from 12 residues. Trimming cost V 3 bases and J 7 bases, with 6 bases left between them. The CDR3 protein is CASSPTYGELFF. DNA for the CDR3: TGTGCCAGCTCACCGACATACGGGGAGCTGTTTTTT.

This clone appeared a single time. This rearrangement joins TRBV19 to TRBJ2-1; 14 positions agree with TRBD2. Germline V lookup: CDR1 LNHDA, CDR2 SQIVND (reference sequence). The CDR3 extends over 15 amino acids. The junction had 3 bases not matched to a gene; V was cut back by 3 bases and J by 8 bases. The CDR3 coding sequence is TGTGCCAGTAGTATTCGACTAGCGGGGGGGCATGAGCAGTTCTTC. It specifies CASSIRLAGGHEQFF.

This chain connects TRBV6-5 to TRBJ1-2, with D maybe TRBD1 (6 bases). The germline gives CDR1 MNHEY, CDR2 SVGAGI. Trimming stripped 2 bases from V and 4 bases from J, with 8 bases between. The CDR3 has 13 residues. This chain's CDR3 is CASSYEGGYGYTF. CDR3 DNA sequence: TGTGCCAGCAGTTACGAAGGGGGCTATGGCTACACCTTC.

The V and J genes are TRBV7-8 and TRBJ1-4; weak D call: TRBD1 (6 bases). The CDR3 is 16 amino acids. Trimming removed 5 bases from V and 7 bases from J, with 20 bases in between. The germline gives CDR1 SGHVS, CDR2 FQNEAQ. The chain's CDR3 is CASSPRTKQGREKLFF. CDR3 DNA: TGTGCCAGCAGCCCCCGAACGAAACAGGGTCGTGAAAAACTGTTTTTT.

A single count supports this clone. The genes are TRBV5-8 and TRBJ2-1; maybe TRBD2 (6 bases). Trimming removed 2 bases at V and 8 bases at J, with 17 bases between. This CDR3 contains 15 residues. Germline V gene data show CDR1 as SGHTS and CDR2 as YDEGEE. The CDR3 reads CASSFRDFLVDEQFF. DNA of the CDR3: TGTGCCAGCAGCTTTAGGGACTTCCTGGTGGATGAGCAGTTCTTC.

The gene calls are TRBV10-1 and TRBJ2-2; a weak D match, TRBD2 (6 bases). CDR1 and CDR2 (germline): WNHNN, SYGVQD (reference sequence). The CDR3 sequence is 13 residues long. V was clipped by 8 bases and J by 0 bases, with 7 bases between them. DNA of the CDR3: TGCGCCAGCGGGGAGGCGAACACCGGGGAGCTGTTTTTT. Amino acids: CASGEANTGELFF.

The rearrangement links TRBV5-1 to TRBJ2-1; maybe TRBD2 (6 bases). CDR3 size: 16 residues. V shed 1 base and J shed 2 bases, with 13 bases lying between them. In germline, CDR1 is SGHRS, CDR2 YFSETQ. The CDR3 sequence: CASSLWASETYNEQFF. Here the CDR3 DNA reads TGCGCCAGCAGCTTGTGGGCTAGCGAAACCTACAATGAGCAGTTCTTC. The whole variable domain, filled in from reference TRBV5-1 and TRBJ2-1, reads KAGVTQTPRYLIKTRGQQVTLSCSPISGHRSVSWYQQTPGQGLQFLFEYFSETQRNKGNFPGRFSGRQFSNSRSEMNVSTLELGDSALYLCASSLWASETYNEQFFGPGTRLTVL.

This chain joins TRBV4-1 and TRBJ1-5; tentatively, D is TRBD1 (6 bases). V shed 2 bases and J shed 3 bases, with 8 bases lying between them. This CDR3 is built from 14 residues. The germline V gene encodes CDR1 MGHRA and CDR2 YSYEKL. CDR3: CASSQRDTNQPQHF. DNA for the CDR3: TGCGCCAGCAGCCAACGGGACACCAATCAGCCCCAGCATTTT.

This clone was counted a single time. The CDR3, as DNA: TGTGCCAGCAGTCAAACCCCTTCACCCCTCCACTTT. It yields the protein CASSQTPSPLHF. V is TRBV5-6 and J is TRBJ1-6, with unresolved D. This CDR3 spans 12 amino acids. CDR1 SGHDT and CDR2 YYEEEE come from the germline V gene. V lost 5 bases to trimming and J lost 9 bases, with 9 bases between them.

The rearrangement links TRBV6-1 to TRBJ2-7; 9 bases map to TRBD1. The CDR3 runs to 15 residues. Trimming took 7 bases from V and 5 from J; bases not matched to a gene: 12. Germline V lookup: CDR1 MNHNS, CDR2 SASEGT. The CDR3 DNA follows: TGTGCCAGCACCCTAGGACCGGGACAGGGAGACGAGCAGTACTTC. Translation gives CASTLGPGQGDEQYF.

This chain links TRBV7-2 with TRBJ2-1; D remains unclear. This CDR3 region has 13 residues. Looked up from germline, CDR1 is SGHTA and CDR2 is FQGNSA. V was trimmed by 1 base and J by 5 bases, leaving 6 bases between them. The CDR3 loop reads CASSLDGDNEQFF. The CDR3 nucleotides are TGTGCCAGCAGCTTAGATGGCGACAATGAGCAGTTCTTC. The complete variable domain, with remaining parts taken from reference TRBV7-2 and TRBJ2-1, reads GAGVSQSPSNKVTEKGKDVELRCDPISGHTALYWYRQSLGQGLEFLIYFQGNSAPDKSGLPSDRFSAERTGGSVSTLTIQRTQQEDSAVYLCASSLDGDNEQFFGPGTRLTVL.